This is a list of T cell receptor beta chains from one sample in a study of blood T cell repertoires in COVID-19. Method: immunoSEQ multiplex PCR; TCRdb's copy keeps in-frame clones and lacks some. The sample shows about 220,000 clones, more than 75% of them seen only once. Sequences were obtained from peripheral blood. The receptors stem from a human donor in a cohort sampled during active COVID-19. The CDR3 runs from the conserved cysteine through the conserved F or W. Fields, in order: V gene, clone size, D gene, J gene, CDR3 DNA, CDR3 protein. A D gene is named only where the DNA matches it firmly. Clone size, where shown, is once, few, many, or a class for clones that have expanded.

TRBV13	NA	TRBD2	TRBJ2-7	TGTGCCAGCACAGCGGGACTTAATCGGCCGGGCGAGCAGTACTTC	CASTAGLNRPGEQYF
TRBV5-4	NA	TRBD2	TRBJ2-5	TGTGCCAGCAGCGGAGCGGGGGCGGGGACCCAGTACTTC	CASSGAGAGTQYF
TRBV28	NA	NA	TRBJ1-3	TGTGCCAGCAGTTCCTACCGGTTCTCTGGAAACACCATATATTTT	CASSSYRFSGNTIYF
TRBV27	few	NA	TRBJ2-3	TGTGCCAGCAGTACAACCCAGGGTGCAACGCAGTATTTT	CASSTTQGATQYF
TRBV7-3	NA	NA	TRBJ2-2	TGTGCCAGCAGCCCTGCGGGGGACAAAACGGAAACCGGGGAGCTGTTTTTT	CASSPAGDKTETGELFF
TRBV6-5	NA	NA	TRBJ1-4	TGTGCCAGCAGACCACAGGCACTCATGGAAAAACTGTTTTTT	CASRPQALMEKLFF
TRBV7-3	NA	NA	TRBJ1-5	TGTGCCAGCAGCGCCAAACCGGGAACTTATAGCAATCAGCCCCAGCATTTT	CASSAKPGTYSNQPQHF
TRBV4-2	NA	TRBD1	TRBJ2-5	TGTGCCAGCAGCGGGACGGGGACAGGCGGGGAGACCCAGTACTTC	CASSGTGTGGETQYF
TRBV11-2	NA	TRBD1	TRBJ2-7	TGTGCCAGCAGCTCCCTTGGGGGACAGGGACCCTACGAGCAGTACTTC	CASSSLGGQGPYEQYF
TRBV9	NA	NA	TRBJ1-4	TGTGCCAGCAGTGGGGGGACTCGTAGGGAAAAACTGTTTTTT	CASSGGTRREKLFF
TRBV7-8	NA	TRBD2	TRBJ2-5	TGTGCCAGCAGCTTAGTTAGCGGGAGGGTCAGTAGTACCCAGTACTTC	CASSLVSGRVSSTQYF
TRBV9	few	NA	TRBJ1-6	TGTGCCAGCAGCGTAGGAGGGAGCTCCTATAATTCACCCCTCCACTTT	CASSVGGSSYNSPLHF
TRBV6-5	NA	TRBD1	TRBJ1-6	TGTGCCAGCAGTTACGGAGGGACAGTACATTCACCCCTCCACTTT	CASSYGGTVHSPLHF
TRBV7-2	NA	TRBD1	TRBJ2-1	TGTGCCAGCAGCCCCGGGCAGGGGGCGGTAAATGAGCAGTTCTTC	CASSPGQGAVNEQFF
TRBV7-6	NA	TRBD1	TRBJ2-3	TGTGCCAGCAGCCTCAGGACAGGGCTAACAGATACGCAGTATTTT	CASSLRTGLTDTQYF
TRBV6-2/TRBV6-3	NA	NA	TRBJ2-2	TGTGCCAGCAGTTACGTAGCAGACACCGGGGAGCTGTTTTTT	CASSYVADTGELFF
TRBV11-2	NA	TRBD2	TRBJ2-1	TGTGCCAGCAGCTTTGGGACTAGTACTGAGCAGTTCTTC	CASSFGTSTEQFF
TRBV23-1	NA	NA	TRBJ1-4	TGCGCCAGCAGTCTAGGGGGTAAGTATGAAAAACTGTTTTTT	CASSLGGKYEKLFF
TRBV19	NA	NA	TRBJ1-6	TGTGCCAGTAGTACCTCTGGGGGCGGATCACCCCTCCACTTT	CASSTSGGGSPLHF
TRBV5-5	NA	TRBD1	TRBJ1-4	TGTGCCAGCACCCCGGACAGGGAGGGGGAAAAACTGTTTTTT	CASTPDREGEKLFF
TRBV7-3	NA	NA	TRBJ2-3	TGTGCCAGCAGCTCTCTGACAGCCACAGATACGCAGTATTTT	CASSSLTATDTQYF
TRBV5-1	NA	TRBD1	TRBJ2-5	TGCGCCAGCAGCTTCAGACAGGGCCAGGGGGAGACCCAGTACTTC	CASSFRQGQGETQYF
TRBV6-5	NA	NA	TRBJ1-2	TGTGCCAGCAGTTACACCCAGACAGGCGGTGGCTACACCTTC	CASSYTQTGGGYTF
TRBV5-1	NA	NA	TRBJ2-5	TGCGCCAGCAGCTTGTCGGGTCGGGAGACCCAGTACTTC	CASSLSGRETQYF
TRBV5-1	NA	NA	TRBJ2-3	TGCGCCAGCAGTAGTACTAGCACAGATACGCAGTATTTT	CASSSTSTDTQYF
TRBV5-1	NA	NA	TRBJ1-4	TGCGCCAGCAGCTTGGTTCCGGACTATAATGAAAAACTGTTTTTT	CASSLVPDYNEKLFF
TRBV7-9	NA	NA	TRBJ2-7	TGTGCCAGCACCCCTGGCGAGACAGCCATGGGCGAGCAGTACTTC	CASTPGETAMGEQYF
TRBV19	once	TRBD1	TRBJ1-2	TGTGCCAGTAGTATAGGAGACAGGGAATTAGTCGGCTACACCTTC	CASSIGDRELVGYTF
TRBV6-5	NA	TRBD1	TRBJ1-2	TGTGCCAGCATCCTGACAGGGGACGATGGCTACACCTTC	CASILTGDDGYTF
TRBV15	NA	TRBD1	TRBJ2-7	TGTGCCACCAGCAGGCCCGGGGACTACGGCCGGGACAGGGGTGAGCAGTACTTC	CATSRPGDYGRDRGEQYF
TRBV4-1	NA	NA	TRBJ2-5	TGCGCCAGCAGTCGGGTCCTCCACCAAGAGACCCAGTACTTC	CASSRVLHQETQYF
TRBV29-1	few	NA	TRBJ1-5	TGCAGCGTGTACTCGGGGGGCAATCAGCCCCAGCATTTT	CSVYSGGNQPQHF
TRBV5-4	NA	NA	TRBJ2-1	TGTGCCAGCAGCTTGGCTACTAGCCTTGAGCAGTTCTTC	CASSLATSLEQFF
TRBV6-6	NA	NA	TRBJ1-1	TGTGCCAGCAGTCCGTTAGGCGGGAACACTGAAGCTTTCTTT	CASSPLGGNTEAFF
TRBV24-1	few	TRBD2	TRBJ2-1	TGTGCCACCAGTGACACCGGGACTAGCGGGGGGAAAGGGCAGTTCTTC	CATSDTGTSGGKGQFF
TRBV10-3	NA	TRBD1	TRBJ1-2	TGTGCCATCAGGGGAGACAGGGATGCCTATGGCTACACCTTC	CAIRGDRDAYGYTF
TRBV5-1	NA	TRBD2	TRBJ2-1	TGCGCCAGCAGCCCGGGACTAGCTGACAATGAGCAGTTCTTC	CASSPGLADNEQFF
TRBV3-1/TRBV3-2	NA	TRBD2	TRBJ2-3	TGTGCCAGCAGGCCTTCCGGGAGCGGGGGGGCGTCAGATACGCAGTATTTT	CASRPSGSGGASDTQYF
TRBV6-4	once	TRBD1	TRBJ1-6	TGTGCCAGCAGTGACTCCGGGACAGGGACATATAATTCACCCCTCCACTTT	CASSDSGTGTYNSPLHF
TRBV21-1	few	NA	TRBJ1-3	TGTGCCAGCAGCAAAGGGCCCCCCATAACAGGGAGCTCTGGAAACACCATATATTTT	CASSKGPPITGSSGNTIYF
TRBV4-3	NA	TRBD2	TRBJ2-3	TGCGCCAGCAGCCAAGACTGGGGGGGGACAGATACGCAGTATTTT	CASSQDWGGTDTQYF
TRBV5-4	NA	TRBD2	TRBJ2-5	TGTGCCAGCAGCTTGGAGAAGCGGGGGGGTCAAGAGACCCAGTACTTC	CASSLEKRGGQETQYF
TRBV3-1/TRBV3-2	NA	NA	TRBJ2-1	TGTGCCAGCAGCCGCGTACACCCATGGGGGAGGGGGGACCATGAGCAGTTCTTC	CASSRVHPWGRGDHEQFF
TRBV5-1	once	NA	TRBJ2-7	TGCGCCAGCAGCTCCGACAGTTTCTTGGACGAGCAGTACTTC	CASSSDSFLDEQYF
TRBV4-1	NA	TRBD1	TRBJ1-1	TGCGCCAGCAGCCAACCTACAGGGGATGGTACTGAAGCTTTCTTT	CASSQPTGDGTEAFF
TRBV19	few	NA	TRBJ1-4	TGTGCCAGTAGGAGACTCCCAACAGGGCGTGGAGAAAAACTGTTTTTT	CASRRLPTGRGEKLFF
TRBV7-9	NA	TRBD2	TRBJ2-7	TGTGCCAGCAGCAAGACTAGCGGAGAGCAGTACTTC	CASSKTSGEQYF
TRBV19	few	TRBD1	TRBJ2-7	TGTGCCAGTAGTACCGGGACAGCCGCCTACGAGCAGTACTTC	CASSTGTAAYEQYF
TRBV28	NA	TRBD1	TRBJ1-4	TGTGCCAGCAGTTGGGACAGGGGGGAAGAAAAACTGTTTTTT	CASSWDRGEEKLFF
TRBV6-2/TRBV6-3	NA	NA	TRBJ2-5	TGTGCCAGCAGTGCACAGTCGACCCAGTACTTC	CASSAQSTQYF
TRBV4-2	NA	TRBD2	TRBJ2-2	TGTGCCAGCAGCCAACCGGCGGGGGGGCCCGGGGAGCTGTTTTTT	CASSQPAGGPGELFF
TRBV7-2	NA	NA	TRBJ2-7	TGTGCCAGCAGCTCCGGGACTGCGAGCTCCTACGAGCAGTACTTC	CASSSGTASSYEQYF
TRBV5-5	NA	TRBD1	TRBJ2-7	TGTGCCAGCAGCTTAGTAGGACAGGGCACCTACGAGCAGTACTTC	CASSLVGQGTYEQYF
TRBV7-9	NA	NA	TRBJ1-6	TGTGCCAGCAGCCCTGACAGAAATTCACCCCTCCACTTT	CASSPDRNSPLHF
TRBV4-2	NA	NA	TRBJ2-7	TGTGCCAGCAGCCAAGTAGGGGACAAGTCCTACGAGCAGTACTTC	CASSQVGDKSYEQYF
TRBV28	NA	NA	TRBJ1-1	TGTGCCAGCACTACGGGGGGCGCCTTTAACACTGAAGCTTTCTTT	CASTTGGAFNTEAFF
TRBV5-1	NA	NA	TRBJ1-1	TGCGCCAGCAGCCCCCCAGGTGACATGAACACTGAAGCTTTCTTT	CASSPPGDMNTEAFF
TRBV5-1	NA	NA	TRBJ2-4	TGCGCCAGCAGCGTGGGGGAGCCCAACATTCAGTACTTC	CASSVGEPNIQYF
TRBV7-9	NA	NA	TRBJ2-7	TGTGCCAGCAGCCGCATCGGGACTCCTCCCTACGAGCAGTACTTC	CASSRIGTPPYEQYF
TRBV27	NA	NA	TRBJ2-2	TGTGCCAGCAGTTACAGTACCGGGGAGCTGTTTTTT	CASSYSTGELFF